This T cell receptor beta chain is drawn from a study of shared clonotypes between healthy human individuals. Overall study context: The cohort comprised a couple of women and a few men. Their ages spanned 18 to 49 years.

V dropped 6 bases and J dropped 3; count of bases not matched to a gene: 4. Looked up from germline, CDR1 is MNHNS and CDR2 is SASEGT. The CDR3 covers 14 residues. As for this clone: Its target is unknown.

All participating donors were Caucasian adults from Nashville, Tennessee. Method: immunoSEQ multiplex PCR; TCRdb's copy keeps in-frame clones and lacks some. Of 2 million to 2.5 million clones in the sample, 90% to 96% were seen once. Study results and caveats: Clonotype sharing among donors was expected to depend on sequencing depth. Generation probability values for non-shared clonotypes were lower than those for clonotypes shared by all four donors.

The sequenced sample consisted of naive CD4+ T cells sorted from blood. The subset: CD45RA+ positively selected. The chain couples TRBV6-1 to TRBJ2-5; the match to TRBD2 covers 10 bases. The TCR was taken from a man aged 18 to 30 in good health. The CDR3, as DNA: TGTGCCAGCAGAGCCGGGACTAGCGAAGAGACCCAGTACTTC. Translated: CASRAGTSEETQYF.